The 32 T cell receptor beta chains below were found in one sample sequenced in a study of Ad26.COV2.S vaccination and SARS-CoV-2 variants. The protocol was immunoSEQ multiplex PCR, while the TCRdb copy is restricted to in-frame clones and leaves out a portion. The table shows some 190,000 clones, with around 85% occurring only once. The material was peripheral blood, obtained after recovery from COVID-19. These receptors were taken from a human donor who had recovered from COVID-19.

This clone was picked up one time. The genes are TRBV11-2 and TRBJ2-1; 7 bases fit TRBD1. Germline trimming cut 5 bases from V and 6 bases from J; bases unmatched to any gene: 7. In germline, CDR1 is SGHAT, CDR2 FQNNGV. This CDR3 comprises 14 residues. The CDR3 region has the DNA TGTGCCAGCAGCCGGACCGGGACAGTCAATGAGCAGTTCTTC. Residues: CASSRTGTVNEQFF.

The V call is TRBV6-5, the J call TRBJ2-3; D gene ambiguous. CDR1 is MNHEY and CDR2 is SVGAGI in the germline V gene. With 2 bases removed from V and 0 bases from J, the gap between germline ends came to 9 bases. The length of the CDR3 is 15 residues. This CDR3 reads CASSYPGGSTDTQYF. In DNA form, the CDR3 reads TGTGCCAGCAGTTACCCGGGCGGAAGCACAGATACGCAGTATTTT.

The chain is built from TRBV9 and TRBJ2-7; TRBD1 might be the D (6 bases). Trimming left V 4 bases short and J 2 bases short, with 16 bases between. Germline loops: CDR1 SGDLS, CDR2 YYNGEE. The CDR3 loop spans 15 amino acids. The CDR3 loop is CASSTQDRVPYEQYF. The CDR3 DNA reads as TGTGCCAGCAGCACCCAGGACAGAGTCCCCTACGAGCAGTACTTC.

The chain combines TRBV5-3 with TRBJ1-5; D is perhaps TRBD1 (6 bases). TRBV5-3 is identified as an open reading frame with a role that is uncertain. V was pared by 2 bases and J by 0 bases, with 9 bases between. The CDR3 contains 15 residues. The CDR3 nucleotides are TGTGCCAGAAGCTTTCCAGGGGATAGCAATCAGCCCCAGCATTTT. Encoded protein: CARSFPGDSNQPQHF.

In its sample, this clone was seen once. The CDR3 reads CASSMSHQGFREQYF. The CDR3 DNA is TGTGCCAGTAGTATGTCGCACCAGGGGTTTCGGGAGCAGTACTTC. The rearrangement joins TRBV19 to TRBJ2-7; D might be TRBD1 (6 bases). The germline CDR1 and CDR2 sequences are LNHDA and SQIVND (reference sequence). This CDR3 is 15 amino acids long. V gave up 3 bases and J gave up 7 bases, with 19 bases separating them.

The J gene is TRBJ2-6, the V gene TRBV19; D gene ambiguous. CDR3 length equals 16 residues. V was pared by 3 bases and J by 0 bases, with 9 bases between. CDR1 and CDR2 from the germline V gene are LNHDA and SQIVND (reference sequence). CDR3 in DNA: TGTGCCAGTAGTATGAGGCGAGGCTCTGGGGCCAACGTCCTGACTTTC. Translating it yields CASSMRRGSGANVLTF. The variable domain in full, completed from reference TRBV19 and TRBJ2-6, reads DGGITQSPKYLFRKEGQNVTLSCEQNLNHDAMYWYRQDPGQGLRLIYYSQIVNDFQKGDIAEGYSVSREKKESFPLTVTSAQKNPTAFYLCASSMRRGSGANVLTFGAGSRLTVL.

The V gene is TRBV13, the J gene TRBJ2-1, with D possibly TRBD1 on 5 matching bases. CDR3 length: 15 amino acids. V was cut by 1 base and J by 4 bases, with 11 bases left in between. Germline CDR1 and CDR2: PRHDT and FYEKMQ (reference sequence). Written as DNA, the CDR3 is TGTGCCAGCAGCTTAGAGGGGTTGCTATACAATGAGCAGTTCTTC. Translation gives CASSLEGLLYNEQFF.

CDR3 in DNA: TGTGCCAGCAGCCAGGGAGTGACAGGGGGAGTATGGTCTGAAGCTTTCTTT. This gives the protein CASSQGVTGGVWSEAFF. The chain links TRBV7-3 to TRBJ1-1; 9 bases fit TRBD1. The V segment lost 5 bases and the J segment 6 bases; nucleotides outside the gene matches: 16. Germline V gene data show CDR1 as SGHTA and CDR2 as FQGTGA. This CDR3 is 17 amino acids long.

This sequence joins TRBV10-3 and TRBJ2-1; D tentatively fits TRBD1 or TRBD2 (5 bases each). This CDR3 spans 15 amino acids. V shed 2 bases and J shed 4 bases, with 12 bases lying between them. CDR1 ENHRY and CDR2 SYGVKD come from the germline V gene. The CDR3 here is CAISEGASGYNEQFF. The CDR3 DNA is TGTGCCATCAGTGAGGGGGCTTCGGGGTACAATGAGCAGTTCTTC.

This chain uses TRBV5-1 with TRBJ2-1; D assignment may be TRBD1 or TRBD2 (5 bases each). CDR1 is SGHRS and CDR2 is YFSETQ in the germline V gene. V was trimmed by 0 bases and J by 6 bases, leaving 13 bases between them. This CDR3 contains 15 residues. Here the CDR3 DNA reads TGCGCCAGCAGCTTGGAACGGGGCAGCGGCAATGAGCAGTTCTTC. Its translation is CASSLERGSGNEQFF.

This rearrangement joins TRBV27 to TRBJ2-7; 11 nucleotides align to TRBD1. Germline assignment: CDR1 MNHEY and CDR2 SMNVEV (reference sequence). This CDR3 is 16 amino acids long. V lost 2 bases, J lost 3 bases, and 6 bases stayed unmatched. CDR3 DNA sequence: TGTGCCAGCAGTTTAAGTGGGACAGGGGGATTCTACGAGCAGTACTTC. Translation gives CASSLSGTGGFYEQYF.

The chain joins TRBV2 to TRBJ1-1, with TRBD1 as a possible D gene (6 bases). Trimming took 6 bases from V and 5 from J, leaving 16 bases between them. Germline CDR1 is SNHLY and CDR2 is FYNNEI. The CDR3 has 14 residues. In nucleotides, the CDR3 is TGTGCCAGCAGGAGGGAAGGGGGGGGGACTGAAGCTTTCTTT. Translated, it gives CASRREGGGTEAFF.

V is TRBV2 and J is TRBJ1-5; no reliable D call. Germline lookup yields CDR1 SNHLY and CDR2 FYNNEI. The V gene lost 4 bases and the J gene lost 7 bases, with 8 bases spanning the gap. This CDR3 is 12 amino acids long. CDR3 protein: CASSVQAQPQHF. CDR3 bases: TGTGCCAGCAGTGTCCAAGCCCAGCCCCAGCATTTT.

V gene TRBV9 combines with J gene TRBJ2-3; D not resolved. Germline CDR1 reads SGDLS; CDR2 reads YYNGEE. V was clipped by 0 bases and J by 0 bases, with 8 bases between them. This CDR3 region has 15 residues. CDR3 amino acids: CASSVGAGSTDTQYF. The CDR3 DNA sequence: TGTGCCAGCAGCGTAGGGGCAGGTAGCACAGATACGCAGTATTTT.

The genes are TRBV21-1 and TRBJ2-1; TRBD2 is the table's D call and was not checked against the DNA. TRBV21-1 is shown as a pseudogene. This CDR3 region has 20 residues. The CDR3 DNA sequence: TGTGCCAGCAGCAAATGGGGGCGTGTCGGGCGGGAGGGCCGATGCAATGAGCAGTTCTTC. Translation gives CASSKWGRVGREGRCNEQFF.

The V gene is TRBV6-2 or TRBV6-3, the J gene TRBJ2-1; no clear D gene. Between the trimmed V and J ends, which lost 2 bases and 0 bases, there was a span of 11 bases. CDR3 length: 16 residues. Germline values: CDR1 MNHEY, CDR2 SVGEGT. CDR3 coding DNA: TGTGCCAGCAGTTACCAAGAGCTGAGCTCCTACAATGAGCAGTTCTTC. Amino acids: CASSYQELSSYNEQFF.

The V and J genes are TRBV5-1 and TRBJ2-5, with TRBD2 matching 11 bases. The germline V gene encodes CDR1 SGHRS and CDR2 YFSETQ. V lost 4 bases to trimming and J lost 2 bases; unmatched junction nucleotides: 7. The CDR3 runs 16 residues. Here the CDR3 reads CASSALTSGGQETQYF. Written as DNA, the CDR3 is TGCGCCAGCAGCGCTCTTACTAGCGGGGGACAAGAGACCCAGTACTTC. Using reference TRBV5-1 and TRBJ2-5 for the parts outside the CDR3, the full variable domain is KAGVTQTPRYLIKTRGQQVTLSCSPISGHRSVSWYQQTPGQGLQFLFEYFSETQRNKGNFPGRFSGRQFSNSRSEMNVSTLELGDSALYLCASSALTSGGQETQYFGPGTRLLVL.

This sequence joins TRBV19 and TRBJ2-2, with TRBD1 matching over 12 bases. The ends lost 7 bases at V and 4 bases at J; junction bases unmatched: 7. Germline CDR1 LNHDA, CDR2 SQIVND (reference sequence). This CDR3 has 16 amino acids. CDR3 loop: CASMITGQGATGELFF. CDR3 nucleotide sequence: TGTGCCAGTATGATAACGGGACAGGGGGCCACCGGGGAGCTGTTTTTT. Filled out from reference TRBV19 and TRBJ2-2, the complete variable domain reads DGGITQSPKYLFRKEGQNVTLSCEQNLNHDAMYWYRQDPGQGLRLIYYSQIVNDFQKGDIAEGYSVSREKKESFPLTVTSAQKNPTAFYLCASMITGQGATGELFFGEGSRLTVL.

J is TRBJ2-4 and V is TRBV28; a possible D gene is TRBD1 (5 bases). The CDR3 has 16 residues. V was clipped by 5 bases and J by 0 bases, with 14 bases between them. The germline V gene has CDR1 MDHEN and CDR2 SYDVKM. The CDR3 coding sequence is TGTGCCAGCAGTCCGGACACTAACCTAGCCAAAAACATTCAGTACTTC. Translating it yields CASSPDTNLAKNIQYF.

This rearrangement joins TRBV28 to TRBJ1-5, with a possible D match to TRBD1 (5 bases). V was shortened by 6 bases and J by 6 bases, with 18 bases between the two germline ends. The CDR3 contains 15 residues. Germline lookup yields CDR1 MDHEN and CDR2 SYDVKM. The CDR3 region is CASSSPATGVQPQHF. For the CDR3, the DNA is TGTGCCAGCAGCTCGCCGGCTACGGGGGTTCAGCCCCAGCATTTT.

There are a few counts of this clone. The chain has TRBV28 and TRBJ2-7, with TRBD1 identical over 9 bases. The CDR3 totals 17 residues. CDR1 is MDHEN and CDR2 is SYDVKM in the germline V gene. Unmatched junction bases numbered 13, after V lost 5 bases and J lost 2 bases. DNA for the CDR3: TGTGCCAGCAGTCCGGAACCCGGGACAGGGCGGCCCTACGAGCAGTACTTC. This translates into CASSPEPGTGRPYEQYF.

The J gene is TRBJ2-1, the V gene TRBV7-3; the D gene could be TRBD1 or TRBD2 (5 bases each). Germline V gene data show CDR1 as SGHTA and CDR2 as FQGTGA. V dropped 3 bases and J dropped 7 bases, with 16 bases sitting between them. This CDR3 has 15 residues. CDR3 protein: CASSFEGIGLNEQFF. DNA for the CDR3: TGTGCCAGCAGCTTCGAGGGGATTGGTTTGAATGAGCAGTTCTTC.

The chain is built from TRBV14 and TRBJ2-5; 7 bases line up with TRBD2. With V trimmed by 0 bases and J by 5 bases, 18 bases remained unmatched. Germline CDR1 is SGHDN and CDR2 is FVKESK. The CDR3 spans 19 residues. CDR3 protein: CASSQERAGRQGGKETQYF. The CDR3 DNA follows: TGTGCCAGCAGCCAAGAAAGGGCCGGGAGGCAGGGAGGGAAGGAGACCCAGTACTTC.

This clone was counted a few times. Mismatch with germline at one junction end may stem from a read error. The rearrangement joins TRBV10-3 to TRBJ1-1, with a weak D call TRBD1 (6 bases). This CDR3 is built from 12 residues. CDR1 is ENHRY, CDR2 SYGVKD, per germline. CDR3: CAISDPDRRTRF. The CDR3 region has the DNA TGTGCCATCAGTGACCCTGACAGGAGAACCCGCTTT.

The rearrangement joins TRBV1 to TRBJ1-2. TRBV1 is a documented pseudogene. The CDR3 consists of 15 residues. DNA of the CDR3: TGCACCAGCAGCCAATTGAAATCGTCGGCCTATGGCTACACCTTC. Translated: CTSSQLKSSAYGYTF.

The chain recombines TRBV28 with TRBJ1-3, with 7 bases matching TRBD1. V was clipped by 5 bases and J by 1 base; unmatched bases: 8. This CDR3 comprises 16 residues. CDR1 is MDHEN and CDR2 is SYDVKM in the germline V gene. CDR3 nucleotide sequence: TGTGCCAGCAGTACATACGTCAGGGGGTCTGGAAACACCATATATTTT. Encoded protein: CASSTYVRGSGNTIYF.

CDR3 sequence (DNA): TGTGCCAGCCAGAGCGGGACAGGGTCCCACGAGCAGTACTTC. Translated: CASQSGTGSHEQYF. V and J are TRBV27 and TRBJ2-7; 9 bases are shared with TRBD1. This CDR3 is built from 14 residues. Germline V gives CDR1 MNHEY, CDR2 SMNVEV (reference sequence). Trimming removed 8 bases from V and 5 bases from J; junction bases left unmatched: 10.

V is TRBV7-6 and J is TRBJ2-5; D uncertain. V gave up 2 bases and J gave up 3 bases, with 7 bases separating them. The CDR3 covers 13 residues. Germline CDR1 SGHVS, CDR2 FNYEAQ. The DNA of the CDR3 is TGTGCCAGCAGCTTACGGATGAAAGAGACCCAGTACTTC. It encodes CASSLRMKETQYF.

V gene TRBV3-1 (or the pseudogene TRBV3-2) combines with J gene TRBJ2-5, with D perhaps TRBD1 or TRBD2 (5 bases each). Germline V gene data show CDR1 as LGHDT and CDR2 as YNNKEL (reference sequence). The germline V and J ends were trimmed by 1 base and 5 bases, with 8 bases remaining between them. CDR3 length equals 13 residues. The CDR3 nucleotides are TGTGCCAGCAGCCAAGGAGGGGTGGAGACCCAGTACTTC. This encodes CASSQGGVETQYF.

The chain combines TRBV5-1 with TRBJ1-5, with 10 bases aligning to TRBD1. The CDR3 totals 16 residues. Germline-derived CDR1 and CDR2 are SGHRS and YFSETQ. Trimming removed 0 bases from V and 6 bases from J; junction bases left unmatched: 6. The CDR3 here is CASSLGTGGGAQPQHF. The CDR3 DNA is TGCGCCAGCAGCTTGGGGACAGGGGGTGGGGCTCAGCCCCAGCATTTT.

This clone was seen more than once but under ten times. V and J are TRBV27 and TRBJ1-5; the match to TRBD1 covers 10 bases. The CDR3 runs 15 residues. The V gene's germline CDR1 is MNHEY and CDR2 SMNVEV (reference sequence). Germline trimming cut 5 bases from V and 3 bases from J; bases unmatched to any gene: 4. The CDR3 region has the DNA TGTGCCAGCAGTCCCCGACAGGGGGCCAATCAGCCCCAGCATTTT. It yields the protein CASSPRQGANQPQHF.

The chain has TRBV7-2 and TRBJ2-3; 9 bases fit TRBD2. This CDR3 has 17 amino acids. Per germline, CDR1 SGHTA and CDR2 FQGNSA. Trimming cost V 1 base and J 1 base; bases outside gene matches: 6. The CDR3 nucleotides are TGTGCCAGCAGCTTAGGATTAGGCGGGAGGGGCACAGATACGCAGTATTTT. It yields the protein CASSLGLGGRGTDTQYF.